The clone carrying this T cell receptor beta chain was observed at least ten times. The CDR3 runs 13 residues. Germline V gene lookup returns CDR1 MGHRA and CDR2 YSYEKL. Trimming stripped 1 base from V and 8 bases from J, with 11 bases between. These data are taken from a study of T-cell reconstitution after alpha-beta-depleted transplantation in children. The TCRbeta library incorporated unique molecular identifiers. TCRdb reanalysed the PCR reads using MiXCR and keeps one entry per CDR3 protein. Altogether 670,000 or so distinct CDR3 sequences are present, less than 15% being singletons, with the ten largest covering around 0.79%.

Sequencing used PBMCs, obtained before TCRalphabeta/CD19-depleted stem cell transplant. This chain connects TRBV4-1 to TRBJ1-1, with D uncertain. This clonotype originated in a girl between 2 and 10 years old with congenital amegakaryocytic thrombocytopenia, due to receive a stem cell transplant. For the CDR3, the DNA is TGCGCCAGCAGCCAAGTTAGGACCGAAGAAGCTTTCTTT. Its translation: CASSQVRTEEAFF.